This T cell receptor (beta chain) appears in the sequencing data of a study of shared clonotypes between healthy human individuals. A single count supports this clone. The V gene end was trimmed by 0 bases and the J gene end by 2 bases; junction bases not matched to a gene: 10. Germline V lookup: CDR1 SGHNT, CDR2 YYREEE (reference sequence). The CDR3 is 17 residues long. TCRdb keeps only in-frame clones here, not all; method: immunoSEQ multiplex PCR. This table has about 2.4 million clones, roughly nine tenths appearing once. The chain employs TRBV5-4 and TRBJ1-2, with 7 positions matching TRBD1. The sample taken for sequencing was naive CD4+ T cells sorted from blood. The subset was: CD45RA+ positively selected. The clonotype originates from a man younger than 30 in good health. This CDR3 is CASSLGQGEGKNYGYTF. The CDR3 DNA is TGTGCCAGCAGCTTGGGGCAGGGGGAAGGGAAAAACTATGGCTACACCTTC.